The rows below give T cell receptor beta chains drawn from one sample of a study of cytotoxic CD8 clonotypes in ibrutinib-treated CLL. Generated by immunoSEQ multiplex PCR, the TCRdb table keeps only in-frame clones and is missing some. The sample has a few hundred thousand clones; about three quarters are singletons. Sequenced material: PBMCs, taken after 24 months of ibrutinib treatment. These receptors all come from a human donor with chronic lymphocytic leukemia. Both conserved end residues are trimmed from each CDR3. A D gene is named only where the DNA matches it firmly.

d_call: TRBD1; cdr3_length: 15; v_call: TRBV6-1; cdr3_aa: ASSDRDRTPNYYEQY
d_call: NA; cdr3_length: 14; v_call: TRBV18; cdr3_aa: ASSPNGQSVSYEQY
d_call: NA; cdr3_length: 13; v_call: TRBV11-2; cdr3_aa: ASSLAAGTTDTQY
d_call: TRBD1; cdr3_length: 13; v_call: TRBV29-1; cdr3_aa: SAQNFPRGDEKLF
d_call: NA; cdr3_length: 13; v_call: TRBV25-1; cdr3_aa: ASSEFHGLKYEQY
d_call: TRBD1; cdr3_length: 11; v_call: TRBV28; cdr3_aa: ASRGQGRETQY
d_call: NA; cdr3_length: 9; v_call: TRBV20-1; cdr3_aa: SARLGEAQH
d_call: TRBD2; cdr3_length: 15; v_call: TRBV9; cdr3_aa: ASSVGGGRARTDTQY
d_call: TRBD1; cdr3_length: 12; v_call: TRBV28; cdr3_aa: ASSGRDRDNEQY
d_call: NA; cdr3_length: 11; v_call: TRBV21-1; cdr3_aa: ASSRDSNQPQH
d_call: NA; cdr3_length: 12; v_call: TRBV30; cdr3_aa: AWRMVAGANVLT
d_call: TRBD2; cdr3_length: 12; v_call: TRBV6-5; cdr3_aa: ASTPAGATGELF
d_call: NA; cdr3_length: 11; v_call: TRBV7-9; cdr3_aa: ASSSPVRDEQY
d_call: NA; cdr3_length: 14; v_call: TRBV25-1; cdr3_aa: ASSPSGDRSTDTQY
d_call: TRBD2; cdr3_length: 16; v_call: TRBV28; cdr3_aa: ASSLSTSGSFQENIQY
d_call: NA; cdr3_length: 9; v_call: TRBV20-1; cdr3_aa: SARLSEWAF
d_call: TRBD1; cdr3_length: 11; v_call: TRBV29-1; cdr3_aa: SVVPGTGKGYT
d_call: TRBD2; cdr3_length: 14; v_call: TRBV5-4; cdr3_aa: ASSRVGAGVTGELF
d_call: NA; cdr3_length: 12; v_call: TRBV7-8; cdr3_aa: ASSTSPRDTEAF
d_call: NA; cdr3_length: 12; v_call: TRBV29-1; cdr3_aa: SVGREGVGTEAF
d_call: NA; cdr3_length: 8; v_call: TRBV29-1; cdr3_aa: SVEGRGAF
d_call: NA; cdr3_length: 13; v_call: TRBV27; cdr3_aa: ASSLFGRGQQPQH
d_call: NA; cdr3_length: 15; v_call: TRBV9; cdr3_aa: ASSVEGSLFGSYEQY
d_call: NA; cdr3_length: 12; v_call: TRBV25-1; cdr3_aa: ASSEYDSSYEQY
d_call: NA; cdr3_length: 14; v_call: TRBV28; cdr3_aa: ASSLGGLPGTGELF
d_call: TRBD1; cdr3_length: 11; v_call: TRBV30; cdr3_aa: ATRTGLKNIQY
d_call: TRBD1; cdr3_length: 12; v_call: TRBV19; cdr3_aa: ASNPGTANEKLF
d_call: TRBD2; cdr3_length: 13; v_call: TRBV29-1; cdr3_aa: SVVVGASGMHEQF
d_call: TRBD1; cdr3_length: 13; v_call: TRBV5-1; cdr3_aa: ASSFEGQGANEQY
d_call: TRBD1; cdr3_length: 15; v_call: TRBV28; cdr3_aa: ASSHRQGGNLVTEAF
d_call: NA; cdr3_length: 12; v_call: TRBV9; cdr3_aa: ASSARAGANVLT
d_call: NA; cdr3_length: 14; v_call: TRBV4-1; cdr3_aa: ASSQLDSDANYEQY
d_call: NA; cdr3_length: 10; v_call: TRBV27; cdr3_aa: ASWDSYNEQF
d_call: TRBD1; cdr3_length: 14; v_call: TRBV9; cdr3_aa: ASSPRSTGPVEKLF
d_call: TRBD2; cdr3_length: 12; v_call: TRBV6-1; cdr3_aa: ASLSGSSYNEQF
d_call: TRBD2; cdr3_length: 13; v_call: TRBV6-5; cdr3_aa: ASSQMGLAGYEQY
d_call: TRBD2; cdr3_length: 16; v_call: TRBV13; cdr3_aa: ASSAGLAGGFSTDTQY
d_call: NA; cdr3_length: 10; v_call: TRBV5-1; cdr3_aa: ASCDTGYEQY
d_call: TRBD1; cdr3_length: 13; v_call: TRBV19; cdr3_aa: ASSIVGQGDYEQY
d_call: TRBD1; cdr3_length: 10; v_call: TRBV30; cdr3_aa: ACQGAQYEQY
d_call: NA; cdr3_length: 12; v_call: TRBV29-1; cdr3_aa: SVEDRTPYNEQF
d_call: TRBD1; cdr3_length: 13; v_call: TRBV7-8; cdr3_aa: ASSISGTGGLTQY
d_call: NA; cdr3_length: 13; v_call: TRBV5-4; cdr3_aa: ASSLGAGQNTEAF
d_call: NA; cdr3_length: 11; v_call: TRBV19; cdr3_aa: ASSIGRSDGYT
d_call: NA; cdr3_length: 13; v_call: TRBV6-1; cdr3_aa: ASSEAPISGNTIY